Listed below are T cell receptor beta chains from one sample, sequenced in a study of OX40 agonist ivuxolimab in advanced cancers. Data came from immunoSEQ multiplex PCR; TCRdb stores just in-frame clones and leaves some out. This repertoire shows about 48,000 clones, 65% to 85% found once; its top ten account for 1% to 1.3%. The sample was CD4+ or CD8+ T cells sorted from blood, taken in a trial of the OX40 agonist ivuxolimab. These receptor sequences come from an adult with an advanced solid tumor such as melanoma, head and neck, liver or kidney cancer. Both conserved end residues are part of each CDR3. The D gene is left open where the match is weak. Rows give clone size only sometimes, using once, few, many, or a class for an expanded clone.

d_call | j_call | clone_size | v_call | cdr3_nt | cdr3_aa
TRBD2 | TRBJ2-1 | . | TRBV11-3 | TGTGCCAGCAGCAGTGGACTAGCGGAGTACAATGAGCAGTTCTTC | CASSSGLAEYNEQFF
. | TRBJ2-1 | few | TRBV5-1 | TGCGCCAGCAGCTTGGGGACCGCCTCCTACAATGAGCAGTTCTTC | CASSLGTASYNEQFF
. | TRBJ2-7 | . | TRBV5-4 | TGTGCCAGCAGCACCCAGGACAGCTACGAGCAGTACTTC | CASSTQDSYEQYF
. | TRBJ1-3 | . | TRBV6-5 | TGTGCCAGCAGTTCTACAGGACCCAACTCTGGAAACACCATATATTTT | CASSSTGPNSGNTIYF
. | TRBJ1-2 | . | TRBV7-2 | TGTGCCAGCAGCCCCGGGGCCGCTAACTATGGCTACACCTTC | CASSPGAANYGYTF
. | TRBJ2-7 | . | TRBV7-9 | TGTGCCAGCAGCTTAGGGACAGCCTACGAGCAGTACTTC | CASSLGTAYEQYF
. | TRBJ2-7 | . | TRBV15 | TGTGCCACCAGCAGAGAGGACAGAGGATCCGGCGAGCAGTACTTC | CATSREDRGSGEQYF
. | TRBJ2-3 | . | TRBV2 | TGTGCCAGCAATCGGAGGGTGACGGATACGCAGTATTTT | CASNRRVTDTQYF
. | TRBJ2-5 | . | TRBV2 | TGTGCCAGCAGAAGGGATGTGGAAGAGACCCAGTACTTC | CASRRDVEETQYF
. | TRBJ1-2 | . | TRBV7-9 | TGTGCCAGCAGCCGTGTAAAGGAATCACTCTATGGCTACACCTTC | CASSRVKESLYGYTF
TRBD1 | TRBJ2-2 | . | TRBV4-3 | TGCGCCAGCAGCCCCCATTCCCGACTAGACAGGGGCGGCGGGGAGCTGTTTTTT | CASSPHSRLDRGGGELFF
. | TRBJ1-5 | . | TRBV7-6 | TGTGCCAGCAGCCCCGGACTGACGGGAGATCAGCCCCAGCATTTT | CASSPGLTGDQPQHF
. | TRBJ2-5 | . | TRBV7-8 | TGTGCCAGCAGCCTAACGGGGACCCAGTACTTC | CASSLTGTQYF
. | TRBJ1-1 | . | TRBV19 | TGTGCCAGTAGTACGTGGACCCTAAACACTGAAGCTTTCTTT | CASSTWTLNTEAFF
. | TRBJ2-7 | . | TRBV28 | TGTGCCAGCAGTTCGCCGGGACCCCGGACCCCCTACGAGCAGTACTTC | CASSSPGPRTPYEQYF
. | TRBJ2-7 | once | TRBV19 | TGTGCCAGTAGTCCGATTACAGGGTACGAGCAGTACTTC | CASSPITGYEQYF
TRBD2 | TRBJ2-2 | . | TRBV7-3 | TGTGCCAGCAGCTTATTTTCGGGAGGGCCAGCCGGGGAGCTGTTTTTT | CASSLFSGGPAGELFF
. | TRBJ1-2 | . | TRBV19 | TGTGCCAGTAGCCTTGAGGTCTCGGCCATCTACACCTTC | CASSLEVSAIYTF
TRBD2 | TRBJ2-1 | once | TRBV15 | TGTGCCACCAGCAGCGTACTAGCGGTAAAGAATGAGCAGTTCTTC | CATSSVLAVKNEQFF
. | TRBJ1-1 | . | TRBV5-5 | TGTGCCAGCAGCTACCTCCGTGGCAGGGAGACTGAAGCTTTCTTT | CASSYLRGRETEAFF
. | TRBJ2-7 | . | TRBV10-3 | TGTGCCATCAGTGATTCCCGGAGCCACGAGCAGTACTTC | CAISDSRSHEQYF
. | TRBJ2-7 | . | TRBV6-4 | TGTGCCAGCAGTGACTCGAATCGGTACGACACCCTCTCCTACGAGCAGTACTTC | CASSDSNRYDTLSYEQYF
TRBD2 | TRBJ2-4 | . | TRBV14 | TGTGCCAGCAGCCAAGGTCGCGGGAGATACCTCCAGGGCATTCAGTACTTC | CASSQGRGRYLQGIQYF
. | TRBJ2-3 | . | TRBV7-2 | TGTGCCAGCAGCCCCGACGTCCCGGCGGTAATCCCTAGCACAGATACGCAGTATTTT | CASSPDVPAVIPSTDTQYF
. | TRBJ1-4 | . | TRBV7-2 | TGTGCCAGCAGCTTAGTATTACGGGGAAAGGGCGAAAAACTGTTTTTT | CASSLVLRGKGEKLFF
. | TRBJ1-2 | . | TRBV19 | TGTGCCATCGGACGAAACTATGGCTACACCTTC | CAIGRNYGYTF
TRBD1 | TRBJ1-3 | . | TRBV7-2 | TGTGCCATCCGACAGGGGAGCTCTGGAAACACCATATATTTT | CAIRQGSSGNTIYF
. | TRBJ1-1 | . | TRBV2 | TGTGCCAGCAGTACAGGGTTTGACACTGAAGCTTTCTTT | CASSTGFDTEAFF
. | TRBJ2-3 | . | TRBV11-3 | TGTGCCAGCAGCGATATTTCAGATACGCAGTATTTT | CASSDISDTQYF
. | TRBJ2-2 | . | TRBV5-8 | TGTGCCAGCAGCCCTCGAGGGGCGAACACCGGGGAGCTGTTTTTT | CASSPRGANTGELFF
TRBD1 | TRBJ2-2 | few | TRBV5-4 | TGTGCCAGCAGCTCGGGACAGGGGGAGCCCGGGGAGCTGTTTTTT | CASSSGQGEPGELFF
. | TRBJ1-4 | . | TRBV28 | TGTGCCAGCAGTACTCCTGACAGGACGGGAAAACTGTTTTTT | CASSTPDRTGKLFF
. | TRBJ1-1 | . | TRBV11-2 | TGTGCCAGCAGCTTAGAATCTGGTAGTATGAACACTGAAGCTTTCTTT | CASSLESGSMNTEAFF
TRBD2 | TRBJ2-2 | . | TRBV28 | TGTGCCAGCAGTGACCCGGGGGGGAGGGGTTACACCGGGGAGCTGTTTTTT | CASSDPGGRGYTGELFF
TRBD1 | TRBJ1-4 | . | TRBV14 | TGTGCCAGCAGCCACACAGGGGGGTCCACTAATGAAAAACTGTTTTTT | CASSHTGGSTNEKLFF
. | TRBJ2-7 | once | TRBV29-1 | TGCAGCGTTTCGGGAGATTTGGACGAGCAGTACTTC | CSVSGDLDEQYF
. | TRBJ1-1 | . | TRBV6-6 | TGTGCCAGCCGACTACAGGGCTTGAACACTGAAGCTTTCTTT | CASRLQGLNTEAFF
TRBD1 | TRBJ2-6 | . | TRBV30 | TGTGCCTGGAGCCGGGACAGGGGTACTGGGGCCAACGTCCTGACTTTC | CAWSRDRGTGANVLTF
. | TRBJ1-1 | . | TRBV21-1 | TGTGCCAGCAGCAAAGGAAAGATCGGCAGGGGGACTGAAGCTTTCTTT | CASSKGKIGRGTEAFF
TRBD1 | TRBJ2-3 | . | TRBV18 | TGTGCCAGCTCTACAGGGGACGCAGATACGCAGTATTTT | CASSTGDADTQYF
TRBD2 | TRBJ2-3 | . | TRBV19 | TGTGCCAGTAGGCAGCGGGGGGGCCAAGATACGCAGTATTTT | CASRQRGGQDTQYF
. | TRBJ2-3 | . | TRBV5-4 | TGTGCCAGCACCTATGGGGACACAGATACGCAGTATTTT | CASTYGDTDTQYF
TRBD2 | TRBJ2-1 | once | TRBV28 | TGTGCCAGCAGTTTAGGCGGGGGGGCCGACAATGAGCAGTTCTTC | CASSLGGGADNEQFF
. | TRBJ2-2 | . | TRBV7-2 | TGTGCCAGCAGCGTACAGGGAGGCACCGGGGAGCTGTTTTTT | CASSVQGGTGELFF
TRBD1 | TRBJ2-1 | few | TRBV7-3 | TGTGCCAGCAGCTTAAGACAGGGATGGGGCAATGAGCAGTTCTTC | CASSLRQGWGNEQFF